Listed here are 22 T cell receptor beta chains from one sample, sequenced in a study of blood T cell repertoires in COVID-19. Clones were sequenced by immunoSEQ multiplex PCR, and TCRdb holds only the in-frame ones, with some missing. The sample yields hundreds of thousands of clones, about 79% seen once. The sequencing input was peripheral blood. The source is a woman over 75 with acute or convalescent COVID-19.

The chain employs TRBV7-8 and TRBJ2-7, with 8 bases matching TRBD1. Trimming at V came to 0 bases and at J to 2 bases, leaving 3 bases not matched to a gene. CDR1 is SGHVS, CDR2 FQNEAQ, per germline. The length of the CDR3 is 15 residues. The CDR3 DNA sequence: TGTGCCAGCAGCTTAGCTGGACAGGGCCCCTACGAGCAGTACTTC. This sequence encodes CASSLAGQGPYEQYF.

This clone was seen a few times. The chain links TRBV7-2 to TRBJ1-5; no clear D gene. The CDR3 is 14 amino acids. Trimming removed 1 base at V and 2 bases at J, with 6 bases between. Germline V CDR1 and CDR2: SGHTA, FQGNSA. Here the CDR3 reads CASSLVGGNQPQHF. In DNA, the CDR3 is TGTGCCAGCAGCTTAGTGGGAGGCAATCAGCCCCAGCATTTT.

CDR3 coding DNA: TGTGCCAGCAGCCAAAGAGCTGGGGCCAACGTCCTGACTTTC. Residues: CASSQRAGANVLTF. The gene calls are TRBV3-1 (or the pseudogene TRBV3-2) and TRBJ2-6, with D uncertain. V lost 2 bases and J 2 bases, leaving 4 bases between the germline ends. The CDR3 sequence is 14 residues long. CDR1 is LGHDT, CDR2 YNNKEL, per germline (reference sequence).

This clone was seen just once. The J gene is TRBJ1-1, the V gene TRBV12-5, with D possibly TRBD1 on 5 matching bases. The CDR3 totals 11 residues. CDR1 is LGHNT and CDR2 is FRNRAP in the germline V gene. V was trimmed by 5 bases and J by 7 bases, leaving 8 bases between them. CDR3 nucleotide sequence: TGTGCTAGTGGTCAAGACAGTGAAGCTTTCTTT. Its translation is CASGQDSEAFF.

The rearrangement joins TRBV9 to TRBJ2-2; TRBD2 matches 9 bases. The CDR3 contains 18 residues. Germline V gives CDR1 SGDLS, CDR2 YYNGEE. Trimming at V came to 3 bases and at J to 0 bases, leaving 9 bases not matched to a gene. The CDR3 reads CASSAPSGGPANTGELFF. CDR3 nucleotides: TGTGCCAGCAGCGCCCCGAGCGGGGGGCCCGCGAACACCGGGGAGCTGTTTTTT.

The chain has TRBV12-3 or TRBV12-4 and TRBJ2-5; possible D gene TRBD2, 6 bases. Trimming shortened V by 5 bases and J by 4 bases, and 11 bases separated the two germline ends. The CDR3 length is 13 residues. DNA for the CDR3: TGTGCCAGCAGTCCCCCGGGGGTAGAGACCCAGTACTTC. Translation: CASSPPGVETQYF.

The J gene is TRBJ2-7, the V gene TRBV29-1; perhaps TRBD1 as D (6 bases). The germline CDR1 and CDR2 sequences are SQVTM and ANQGSEA. The CDR3 loop spans 13 amino acids. Trimming cost V 4 bases and J 1 base, with 11 bases left between them. In DNA, the CDR3 is TGCAGCGTTGGGCAGGGGTGGTCCTACGAGCAGTACTTC. Encoded protein: CSVGQGWSYEQYF.

The J gene is TRBJ1-6, the V gene TRBV30; 7 positions agree with TRBD1. The CDR3 has 14 amino acids. CDR1 is GTSNPN, CDR2 SVGIG, per germline (reference sequence). The CDR3 sequence: CAGGGAGYNSPLHF. In DNA, the CDR3 is TGTGCTGGAGGGGGCGCCGGGTATAATTCACCCCTCCACTTT.

This chain uses TRBV15 with TRBJ1-3, with D unclear. V was trimmed by 1 base and J by 1 base, leaving 5 bases between them. This CDR3 contains 14 residues. Germline assignment: CDR1 LNHNV and CDR2 YYDKDF (reference sequence). The CDR3 here is CATSRGESGNTIYF. In nucleotides, the CDR3 is TGTGCCACCAGCAGAGGCGAATCTGGAAACACCATATATTTT.

This clone was observed a few times. The rearrangement links TRBV2 to TRBJ1-2, with 8 nucleotides matching TRBD1. V trimming: 4 bases; J trimming: 3 bases; junction bases outside the gene matches: 4. The CDR3 totals 14 residues. CDR1 is SNHLY, CDR2 FYNNEI, per germline. The CDR3 is CASSVDRGDYGYTF. CDR3 sequence (DNA): TGTGCCAGCAGTGTCGACAGGGGTGACTATGGCTACACCTTC.

V usage is TRBV9 and J usage is TRBJ1-2; 7 bases agree with TRBD1. Germline V gene lookup returns CDR1 SGDLS and CDR2 YYNGEE. CDR3 length: 14 residues. J gave up 5 bases and V 2 bases, and 6 bases lay outside the gene matches. In DNA, the CDR3 is TGTGCCAGCAGCGTGGGGACAGTCGGGTATGGCTACACCTTC. This translates into CASSVGTVGYGYTF.

The table lists this clone with a few counts. This rearrangement joins TRBV2 to TRBJ2-7; 15 bases agree with TRBD2. The ends lost 6 bases at V and 1 base at J; junction bases unmatched: 1. CDR1 is SNHLY and CDR2 is FYNNEI in the germline V gene. The CDR3 loop spans 15 amino acids. CDR3 DNA: TGTGCCAGCAGGGGGACTAGCGGGGGGTCCTACGAGCAGTACTTC. Translated, it gives CASRGTSGGSYEQYF.

The genes are TRBV18 and TRBJ1-1, with D possibly being TRBD1 (5 bases). Germline loops: CDR1 KGHSH, CDR2 LQKENI. Trimming removed 2 bases from V and 1 base from J, with 14 bases in between. This CDR3 contains 16 residues. The CDR3 nucleotides are TGTGCCAGCTCACCAGACAGTGGCAGAAGGAACACTGAAGCTTTCTTT. Protein: CASSPDSGRRNTEAFF.

This clone has ten or more counts. The chain uses TRBV19 and TRBJ1-5; 9 bases agree with TRBD1. The CDR3 runs to 14 residues. From germline, CDR1 is LNHDA and CDR2 SQIVND (reference sequence). Germline trimming cut 3 bases from V and 7 bases from J; bases unmatched to any gene: 4. The CDR3 loop is CASSMGTGKQPQHF. The CDR3 coding sequence is TGTGCCAGTAGTATGGGGACAGGGAAACAGCCCCAGCATTTT.

V gene TRBV7-8 combines with J gene TRBJ1-4, with D maybe TRBD1 (6 bases). This CDR3 spans 14 amino acids. Trimming removed 5 bases from V and 3 bases from J, with 10 bases in between. Germline loops: CDR1 SGHVS, CDR2 FQNEAQ. CDR3 amino acids: CASSQGFSNEKLFF. The CDR3 DNA is TGTGCCAGCAGCCAGGGGTTTTCTAATGAAAAACTGTTTTTT.

The chain employs TRBV5-4 and TRBJ1-3, with D possibly matching TRBD1 (5 bases). Deletions cut 3 bases from V and 8 bases from J, with 9 bases between. Germline CDR1 reads SGHNT; CDR2 reads YYREEE (reference sequence). The CDR3 has 12 amino acids. This CDR3 reads CASSSGGDTIYF. The CDR3 DNA reads TGTGCCAGCAGCTCGGGAGGGGACACCATATATTTT. The full variable domain, with the rest looked up from reference TRBV5-4 and TRBJ1-3, is ETGVTQSPTHLIKTRGQQVTLRCSSQSGHNTVSWYQQALGQGPQFIFQYYREEENGRGNFPPRFSGLQFPNYSSELNVNALELDDSALYLCASSSGGDTIYFGEGSWLTVV.

The chain uses TRBV28 and TRBJ2-7; D gene unclear. The CDR3 is 13 amino acids. The ends were cut back, 2 bases at V and 4 bases at J, with 9 bases in the middle. CDR1 is MDHEN, CDR2 SYDVKM, per germline. The CDR3 nucleotides read TGTGCCAGCAGTTTAACTACGCCTTACGAGCAGTACTTC. Translating gives CASSLTTPYEQYF.

The J gene is TRBJ2-3, the V gene TRBV5-4, with D maybe TRBD2 (6 bases). V was cut by 4 bases and J by 4 bases, with 13 bases left in between. Germline assignment: CDR1 SGHNT and CDR2 YYREEE (reference sequence). This CDR3 has 14 residues. CDR3 DNA: TGTGCCAGCAGCCCGGAGGGCAACCCAGATACGCAGTATTTT. Protein product: CASSPEGNPDTQYF.

This rearrangement joins TRBV3-1 (or the pseudogene TRBV3-2) to TRBJ2-3, with 7 bases matching TRBD2. J was trimmed by 2 bases and V by 3 bases; bases with no gene match: 8. The CDR3 has 16 residues. Looked up from germline, CDR1 is LGHDT and CDR2 is YNNKEL (reference sequence). In DNA, the CDR3 is TGTGCCAGCAGCCATCCTTCGGGGGGAATCACAGATACGCAGTATTTT. Its translation: CASSHPSGGITDTQYF.

The rearrangement joins TRBV25-1 to TRBJ2-2; possible D gene TRBD2, 6 bases. Germline CDR1 is MGHDK and CDR2 is SYGVNS. The CDR3 is 15 residues long. The ends were cut back, 8 bases at V and 7 bases at J, with 20 bases in the middle. The CDR3 bases are TGTGCCAGCGGCCGGGACGGGGGTATGGGCGGGGAGCTGTTTTTT. This translates into CASGRDGGMGGELFF.

The chain recombines TRBV28 with TRBJ1-1, with D maybe TRBD1 (6 bases). Germline assignment: CDR1 MDHEN and CDR2 SYDVKM. Trimming took 6 bases from V and 5 from J, leaving 13 bases between them. This CDR3 region has 13 residues. The CDR3 coding sequence is TGTGCCAGCAGGGGAGGGGGGAGAACTGAAGCTTTCTTT. The encoded protein is CASRGGGRTEAFF.

This clone has just a few counts. The rearrangement uses TRBV3-1 (or the pseudogene TRBV3-2) and TRBJ1-2; D not resolved. The length of the CDR3 is 14 residues. V shed 1 base and J shed 4 bases, with 10 bases lying between them. Germline assignment: CDR1 LGHDT and CDR2 YNNKEL (reference sequence). DNA of the CDR3: TGTGCCAGCAGCCAAGTCTCGTCCCGCTATGGCTACACCTTC. Translating it yields CASSQVSSRYGYTF.